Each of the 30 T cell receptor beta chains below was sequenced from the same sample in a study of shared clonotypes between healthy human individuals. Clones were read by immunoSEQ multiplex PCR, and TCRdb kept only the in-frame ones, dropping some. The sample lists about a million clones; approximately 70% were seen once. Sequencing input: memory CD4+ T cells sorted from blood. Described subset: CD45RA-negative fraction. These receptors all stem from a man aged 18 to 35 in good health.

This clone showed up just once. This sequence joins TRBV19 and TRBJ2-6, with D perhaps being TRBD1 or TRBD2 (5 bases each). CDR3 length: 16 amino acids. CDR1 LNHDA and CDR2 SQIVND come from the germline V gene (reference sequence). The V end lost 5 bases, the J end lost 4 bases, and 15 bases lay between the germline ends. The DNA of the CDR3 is TGTGCCAGTAGTGCTTATCCTGGGGACGGGGCCAACGTCCTGACTTTC. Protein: CASSAYPGDGANVLTF.

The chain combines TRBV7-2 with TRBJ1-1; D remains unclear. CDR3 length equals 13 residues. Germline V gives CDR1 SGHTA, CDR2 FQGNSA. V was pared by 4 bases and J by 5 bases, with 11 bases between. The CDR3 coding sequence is TGTGCCAGCAGCTCGTCCCGCGGGACTGAAGCTTTCTTT. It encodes CASSSSRGTEAFF. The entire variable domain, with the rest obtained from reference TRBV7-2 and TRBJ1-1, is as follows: GAGVSQSPSNKVTEKGKDVELRCDPISGHTALYWYRQSLGQGLEFLIYFQGNSAPDKSGLPSDRFSAERTGGSVSTLTIQRTQQEDSAVYLCASSSSRGTEAFFGQGTRLTVV.

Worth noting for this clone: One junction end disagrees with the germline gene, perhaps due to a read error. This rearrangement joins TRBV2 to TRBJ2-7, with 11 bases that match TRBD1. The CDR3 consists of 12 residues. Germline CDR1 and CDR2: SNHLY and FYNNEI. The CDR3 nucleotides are TGTGCCAGCGTCCGGGACAGGGGGGAGGAGTTCTTC. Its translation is CASVRDRGEEFF.

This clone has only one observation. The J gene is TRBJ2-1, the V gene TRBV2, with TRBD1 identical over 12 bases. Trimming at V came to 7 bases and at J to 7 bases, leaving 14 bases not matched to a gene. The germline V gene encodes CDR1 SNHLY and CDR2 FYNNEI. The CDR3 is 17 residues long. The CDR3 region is CASNSFPGQGAKNEQFF. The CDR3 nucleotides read TGTGCCAGCAATAGCTTTCCGGGACAGGGGGCTAAAAATGAGCAGTTCTTC.

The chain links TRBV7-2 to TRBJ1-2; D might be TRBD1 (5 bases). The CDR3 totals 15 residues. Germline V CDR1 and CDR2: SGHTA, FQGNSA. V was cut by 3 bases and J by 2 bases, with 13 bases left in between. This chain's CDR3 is CASSFDSDRNYGYTF. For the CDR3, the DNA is TGTGCCAGCAGCTTCGACAGCGACCGAAACTATGGCTACACCTTC.

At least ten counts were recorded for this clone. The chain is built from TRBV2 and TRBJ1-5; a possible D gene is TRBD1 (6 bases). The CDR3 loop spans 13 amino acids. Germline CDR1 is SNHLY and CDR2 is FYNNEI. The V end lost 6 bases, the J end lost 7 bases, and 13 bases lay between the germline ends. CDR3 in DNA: TGTGCCAGCAGAAGGGGGATTGGACAGCCCCAGCATTTT. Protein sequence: CASRRGIGQPQHF.

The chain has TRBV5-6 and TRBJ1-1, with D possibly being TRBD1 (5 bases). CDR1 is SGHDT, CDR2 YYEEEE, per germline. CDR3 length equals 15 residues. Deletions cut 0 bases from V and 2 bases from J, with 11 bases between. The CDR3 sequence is CASSLEMGRNTEAFF. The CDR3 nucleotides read TGTGCCAGCAGCTTGGAGATGGGGCGAAACACTGAAGCTTTCTTT.

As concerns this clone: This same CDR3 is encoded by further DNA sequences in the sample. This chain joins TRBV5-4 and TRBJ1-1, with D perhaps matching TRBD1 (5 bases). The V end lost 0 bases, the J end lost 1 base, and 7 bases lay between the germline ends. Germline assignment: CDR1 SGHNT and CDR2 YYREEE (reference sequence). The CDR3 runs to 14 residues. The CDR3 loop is CASSLAGQNTEAFF. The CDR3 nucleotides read TGTGCCAGCAGCTTGGCCGGACAGAACACTGAAGCTTTCTTT.

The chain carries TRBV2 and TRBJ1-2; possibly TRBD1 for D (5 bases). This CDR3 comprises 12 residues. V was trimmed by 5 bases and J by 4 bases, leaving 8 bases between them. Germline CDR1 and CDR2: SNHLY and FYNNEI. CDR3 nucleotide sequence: TGTGCCAGCAGTTGGGACGGCTATGGCTACACCTTC. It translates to CASSWDGYGYTF.

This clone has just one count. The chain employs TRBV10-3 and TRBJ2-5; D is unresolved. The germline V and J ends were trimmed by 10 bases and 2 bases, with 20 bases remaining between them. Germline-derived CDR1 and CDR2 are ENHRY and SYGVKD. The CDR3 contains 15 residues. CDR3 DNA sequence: TGTGCCACGGCCGAGACTGCCTTATCACAAGAGACCCAGTACTTC. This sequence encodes CATAETALSQETQYF.

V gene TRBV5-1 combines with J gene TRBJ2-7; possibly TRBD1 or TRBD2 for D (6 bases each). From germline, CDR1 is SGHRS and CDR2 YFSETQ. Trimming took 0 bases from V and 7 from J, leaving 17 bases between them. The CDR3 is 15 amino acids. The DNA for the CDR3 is TGCGCCAGCAGCTTGGTAGCCGGGGGCGCGGGGGAGCAGTACTTC. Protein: CASSLVAGGAGEQYF.

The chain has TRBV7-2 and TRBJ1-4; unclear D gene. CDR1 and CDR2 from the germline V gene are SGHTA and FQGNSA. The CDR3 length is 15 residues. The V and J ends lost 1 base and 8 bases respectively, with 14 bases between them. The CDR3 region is CASSLGVREGEKLFF. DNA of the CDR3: TGTGCCAGCAGCTTAGGAGTCAGAGAGGGAGAAAAACTGTTTTTT.

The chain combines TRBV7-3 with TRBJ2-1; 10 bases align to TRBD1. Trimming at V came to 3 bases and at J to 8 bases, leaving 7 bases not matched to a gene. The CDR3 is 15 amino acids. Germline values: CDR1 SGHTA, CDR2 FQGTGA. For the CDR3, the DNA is TGTGCCAGCAGCTTGACAGGGGGCGCTTTTCATGAGCAGTTCTTC. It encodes CASSLTGGAFHEQFF.

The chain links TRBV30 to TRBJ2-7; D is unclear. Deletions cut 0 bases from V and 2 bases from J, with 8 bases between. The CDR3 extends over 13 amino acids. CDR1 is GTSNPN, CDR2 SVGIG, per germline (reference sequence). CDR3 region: CAWSVGAPYEQYF. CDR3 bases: TGTGCCTGGAGTGTAGGTGCCCCCTACGAGCAGTACTTC. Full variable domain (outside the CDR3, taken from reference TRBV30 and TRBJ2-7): SQTIHQWPATLVQPVGSPLSLECTVEGTSNPNLYWYRQAAGRGLQLLFYSVGIGQISSEVPQNLSASRPQDRQFILSSKKLLLSDSGFYLCAWSVGAPYEQYFGPGTRLTVT.

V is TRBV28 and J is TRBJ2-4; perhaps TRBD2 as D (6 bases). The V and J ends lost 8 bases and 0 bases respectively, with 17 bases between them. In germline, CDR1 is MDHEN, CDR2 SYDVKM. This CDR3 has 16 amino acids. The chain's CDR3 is CASAMPGGAAKNIQYF. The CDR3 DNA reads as TGTGCCAGCGCCATGCCCGGGGGAGCAGCCAAAAACATTCAGTACTTC.

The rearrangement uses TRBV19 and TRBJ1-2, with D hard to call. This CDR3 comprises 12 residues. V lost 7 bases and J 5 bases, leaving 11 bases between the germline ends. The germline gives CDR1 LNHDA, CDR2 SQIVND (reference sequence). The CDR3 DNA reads TGTGCCAGTACCGGCAGCACTTATGGCTACACCTTC. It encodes CASTGSTYGYTF.

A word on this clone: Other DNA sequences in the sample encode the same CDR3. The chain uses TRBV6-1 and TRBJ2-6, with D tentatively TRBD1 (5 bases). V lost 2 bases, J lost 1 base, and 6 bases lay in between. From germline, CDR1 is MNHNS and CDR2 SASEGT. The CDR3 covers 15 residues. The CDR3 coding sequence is TGTGCCAGCAGTGAACAGGGATCTGGGGCCAACGTCCTGACTTTC. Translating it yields CASSEQGSGANVLTF.

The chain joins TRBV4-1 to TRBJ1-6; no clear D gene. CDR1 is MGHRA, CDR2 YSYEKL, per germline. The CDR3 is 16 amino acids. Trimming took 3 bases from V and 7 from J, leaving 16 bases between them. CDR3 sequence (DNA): TGCGCCAGCAGCCAGCATGGGTCAGGCTCAAATTCACCCCTCCACTTT. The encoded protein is CASSQHGSGSNSPLHF.

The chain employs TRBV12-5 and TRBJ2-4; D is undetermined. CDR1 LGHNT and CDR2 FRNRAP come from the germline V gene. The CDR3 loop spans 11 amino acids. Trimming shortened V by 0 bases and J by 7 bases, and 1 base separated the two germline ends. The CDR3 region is CASGLVNIQYF. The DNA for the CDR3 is TGTGCTAGTGGTTTGGTTAACATTCAGTACTTC.

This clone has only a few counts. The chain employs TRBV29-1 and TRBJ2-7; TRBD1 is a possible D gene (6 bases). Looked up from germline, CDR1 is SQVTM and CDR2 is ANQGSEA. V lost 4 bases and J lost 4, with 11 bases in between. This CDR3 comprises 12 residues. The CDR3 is CSVGDTQYEQYF. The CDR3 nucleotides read TGCAGCGTTGGGGACACTCAGTACGAGCAGTACTTC.

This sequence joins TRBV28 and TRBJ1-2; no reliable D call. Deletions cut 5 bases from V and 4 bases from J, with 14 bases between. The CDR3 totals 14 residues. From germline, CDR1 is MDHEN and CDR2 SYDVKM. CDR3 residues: CASSPDQWGYGYTF. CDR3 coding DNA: TGTGCCAGCAGTCCCGACCAATGGGGCTATGGCTACACCTTC.

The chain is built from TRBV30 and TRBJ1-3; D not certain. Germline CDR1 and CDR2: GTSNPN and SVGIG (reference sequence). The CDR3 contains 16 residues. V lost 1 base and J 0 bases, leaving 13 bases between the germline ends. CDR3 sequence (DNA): TGTGCCTGGAGTGGGAAGGGCCGAAGCTCTGGAAACACCATATATTTT. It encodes CAWSGKGRSSGNTIYF.

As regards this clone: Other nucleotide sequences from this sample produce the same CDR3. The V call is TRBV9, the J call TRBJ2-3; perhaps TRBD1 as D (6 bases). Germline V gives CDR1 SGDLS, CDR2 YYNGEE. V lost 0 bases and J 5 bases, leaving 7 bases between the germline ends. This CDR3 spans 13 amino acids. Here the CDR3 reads CASSVGGGDTQYF. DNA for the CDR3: TGTGCCAGCAGCGTAGGAGGGGGAGATACGCAGTATTTT.

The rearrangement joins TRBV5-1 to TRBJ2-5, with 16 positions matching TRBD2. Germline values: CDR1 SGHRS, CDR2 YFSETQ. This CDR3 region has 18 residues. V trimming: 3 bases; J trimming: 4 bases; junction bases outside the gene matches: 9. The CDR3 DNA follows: TGCGCCAGCAGCTCCGGGACTAGCGGGAGGGTCGTGGGAGAGACCCAGTACTTC. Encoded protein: CASSSGTSGRVVGETQYF.

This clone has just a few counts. CDR3 sequence: CASNRQGVNSPLHF. The CDR3 DNA is TGTGCCAGCAACCGTCAGGGGGTGAATTCACCCCTCCACTTT. The V and J genes are TRBV6-5 and TRBJ1-6; TRBD1 matches 7 bases. The CDR3 runs 14 residues. The germline gives CDR1 MNHEY, CDR2 SVGAGI. V shed 7 bases and J 7 bases; nucleotides not matched to a gene: 7.

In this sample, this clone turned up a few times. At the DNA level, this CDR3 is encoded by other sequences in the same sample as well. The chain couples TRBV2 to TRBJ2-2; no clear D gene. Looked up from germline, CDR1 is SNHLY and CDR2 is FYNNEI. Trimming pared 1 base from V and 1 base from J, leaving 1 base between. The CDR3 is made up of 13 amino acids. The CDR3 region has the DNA TGTGCCAGCAGTGAAGGGAACACCGGGGAGCTGTTTTTT. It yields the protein CASSEGNTGELFF.

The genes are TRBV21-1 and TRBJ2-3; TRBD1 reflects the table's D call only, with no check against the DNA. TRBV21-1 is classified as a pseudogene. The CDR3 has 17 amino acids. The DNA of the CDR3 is TGTGCCAGCAGCAAAGGTACAGGGAAGGGGGACACAGATACGCAGTATTTT. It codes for CASSKGTGKGDTDTQYF.

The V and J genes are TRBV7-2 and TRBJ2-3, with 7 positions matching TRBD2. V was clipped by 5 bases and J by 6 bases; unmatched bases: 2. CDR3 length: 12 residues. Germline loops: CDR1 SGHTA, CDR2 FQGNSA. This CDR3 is CASSAGGDTQYF. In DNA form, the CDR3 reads TGTGCCAGCAGCGCCGGGGGGGATACGCAGTATTTT.

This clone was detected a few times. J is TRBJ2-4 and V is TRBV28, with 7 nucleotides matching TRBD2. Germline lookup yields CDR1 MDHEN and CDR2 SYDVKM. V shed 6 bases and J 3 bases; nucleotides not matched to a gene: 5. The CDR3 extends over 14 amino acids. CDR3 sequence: CASSWRGNKNIQYF. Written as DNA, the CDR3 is TGTGCCAGCAGCTGGCGGGGGAACAAAAACATTCAGTACTTC.

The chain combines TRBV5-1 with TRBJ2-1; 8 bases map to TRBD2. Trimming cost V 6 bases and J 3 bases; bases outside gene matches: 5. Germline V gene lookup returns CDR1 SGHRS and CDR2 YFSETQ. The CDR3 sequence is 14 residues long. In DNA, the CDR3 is TGCGCCAGCAAGTCACTAGCGGACTACAATGAGCAGTTCTTC. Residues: CASKSLADYNEQFF.